This passage covers 8 T cell receptor beta chains from one sample sequenced in a study of blood T cells in healthy people across ages. Using a J-beta primer mix together with a sample-barcoded 5' primer, a second PCR was run for 7 to 11 cycles. TCRdb fed the 5' RACE reads into MiXCR, producing one record per CDR3 protein. The sample lists more than 500,000 distinct CDR3 sequences; about 28% were seen once. The data were also submitted as part of a second study, on T cells of mothers and their children.

Input material: blood. The receptors stem from a boy younger than 10 in good health.

This clonotype was picked up many times. This chain joins TRBV29-1 and TRBJ2-3; TRBD2 matches 14 bases. CDR3 length: 16 amino acids. Losses at the gene ends were 6 bases for V and 0 bases for J; bases not matched to a gene: 5. Germline V CDR1 and CDR2: SQVTM, ANQGSEA. CDR3 nucleotides: TGCAGCGTCGGACTAGCGGGAGGAACTAGCACAGATACGCAGTATTTT. Residues: CSVGLAGGTSTDTQYF.

The chain has TRBV20-1 and TRBJ2-3; 8 bases are a match to TRBD2. The germline V gene encodes CDR1 DFQATT and CDR2 SNEGSKA (reference sequence). The CDR3 is 15 amino acids. The junction had 10 bases not matched to a gene; V was cut back by 6 bases and J by 2 bases. The DNA of the CDR3 is TGCAGTGCCCCCCGGGGGGGACCATCCACAGATACGCAGTATTTT. Protein product: CSAPRGGPSTDTQYF.

The chain joins TRBV25-1 to TRBJ1-4; D is perhaps TRBD1 (6 bases). The germline V gene encodes CDR1 MGHDK and CDR2 SYGVNS. CDR3 length equals 16 residues. The V gene lost 8 bases and the J gene lost 9 bases, with 25 bases spanning the gap. The CDR3 sequence: CASSDGTRMLAKKLFF. The CDR3 DNA follows: TGTGCCAGCTCCGATGGGACACGAATGCTCGCGAAAAAACTGTTTTTT.

Comments on this clonotype: The junction does not match germline at one end; this may be a read error. The chain employs TRBV5-1 and TRBJ2-5, with a possible D match to TRBD1 (6 bases). This CDR3 region has 13 residues. Per germline, CDR1 SGHRS and CDR2 YFSETQ. The DNA of the CDR3 is TGTGCCAGCAGCTTGAAAGGGGGAGAGACCCAGTACTTC. Protein sequence: CASSLKGGETQYF.

This clonotype was observed a few times. The chain has TRBV12-3 or TRBV12-4 and TRBJ2-7, with D tentatively TRBD1 (5 bases). The CDR3 consists of 14 residues. Trimming removed 6 bases at V and 4 bases at J, with 16 bases between. The CDR3 here is CASSRPGRDYEQYF. The DNA for the CDR3 is TGTGCCAGCAGCCGTCCTGGCAGGGATTACGAGCAGTACTTC.

V and J are TRBV7-2 and TRBJ2-7; TRBD2 aligns across 8 bases. Germline V gene lookup returns CDR1 SGHTA and CDR2 FQGNSA. Trimming took 0 bases from V and 4 from J; bases not matched to a gene: 5. The CDR3 has 15 amino acids. CDR3 residues: CASSLAASGPYEQYF. CDR3 nucleotide sequence: TGTGCCAGCAGCTTAGCCGCTAGCGGGCCTTACGAGCAGTACTTC.

Details on this clonotype: Compared with germline, one end of the junction differs, possibly owing to a read error. The V and J genes are TRBV10-3 and TRBJ1-2, with 8 nucleotides matching TRBD1. CDR1 and CDR2 (germline): ENHRY, SYGVKD. The CDR3 loop spans 14 amino acids. The CDR3 DNA reads TGTGCCATCAGTGAAACAGGGGGGAACTATGGCTGCACCTTC. Translation gives CAISETGGNYGCTF.

This chain connects TRBV9 to TRBJ2-1, with 9 bases lining up with TRBD2. The J call may be mistaken, given a closer DNA end match to TRBJ2-7. Germline loops: CDR1 SGDLS, CDR2 YYNGEE. The CDR3 contains 15 residues. CDR3 sequence (DNA): TGTGCCAGCAGCGGATTAGCGGGAGACCTCTACGAGCAGTACTTC. This codes for CASSGLAGDLYEQYF.